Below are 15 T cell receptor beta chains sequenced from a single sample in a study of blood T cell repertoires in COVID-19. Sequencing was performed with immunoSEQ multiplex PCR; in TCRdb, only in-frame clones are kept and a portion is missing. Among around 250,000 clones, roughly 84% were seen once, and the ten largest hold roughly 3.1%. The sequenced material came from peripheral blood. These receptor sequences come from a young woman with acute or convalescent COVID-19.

Here the CDR3 DNA reads TGCGCCAGCAGATACAACGAAAATGGGCCCCAGCATTTT. Amino acid sequence: CASRYNENGPQHF. The rearrangement links TRBV5-1 to TRBJ1-5; no clear D gene. V was pared by 5 bases and J by 9 bases, with 15 bases between. The CDR3 is made up of 13 amino acids. The V gene's germline CDR1 is SGHRS and CDR2 YFSETQ.

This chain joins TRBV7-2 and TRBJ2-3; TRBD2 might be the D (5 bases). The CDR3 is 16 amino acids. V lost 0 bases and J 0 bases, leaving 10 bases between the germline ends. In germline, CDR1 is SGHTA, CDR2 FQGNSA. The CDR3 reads CASSLAVSVSTDTQYF. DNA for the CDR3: TGTGCCAGCAGCTTAGCGGTTAGCGTTAGCACAGATACGCAGTATTTT.

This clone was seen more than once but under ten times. The DNA for the CDR3 is TGCGCCAGCAGCCCCTCAACAATGACGGGGGATGAAAAACTGTTTTTT. It translates to CASSPSTMTGDEKLFF. The chain joins TRBV5-1 to TRBJ1-4; a possible D gene is TRBD1 (5 bases). CDR1 SGHRS and CDR2 YFSETQ come from the germline V gene. V dropped 4 bases and J dropped 6 bases, with 19 bases sitting between them. The CDR3 is made up of 16 amino acids. Together with reference TRBV5-1 and TRBJ1-4, the CDR3 gives the full variable domain: KAGVTQTPRYLIKTRGQQVTLSCSPISGHRSVSWYQQTPGQGLQFLFEYFSETQRNKGNFPGRFSGRQFSNSRSEMNVSTLELGDSALYLCASSPSTMTGDEKLFFGSGTQLSVL.

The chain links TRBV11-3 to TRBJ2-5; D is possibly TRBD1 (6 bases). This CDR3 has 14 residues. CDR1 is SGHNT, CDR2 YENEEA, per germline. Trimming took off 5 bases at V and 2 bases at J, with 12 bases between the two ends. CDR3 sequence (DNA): TGTGCCAGCAGCCAGGGGTCCTTGCAAGAGACCCAGTACTTC. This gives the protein CASSQGSLQETQYF.

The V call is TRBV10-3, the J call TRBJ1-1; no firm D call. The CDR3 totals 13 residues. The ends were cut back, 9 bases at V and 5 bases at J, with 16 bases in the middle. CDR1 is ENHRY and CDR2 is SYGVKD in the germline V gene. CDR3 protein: CAIGRERRTEAFF. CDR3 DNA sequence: TGTGCCATAGGTAGAGAGCGAAGAACTGAAGCTTTCTTT.

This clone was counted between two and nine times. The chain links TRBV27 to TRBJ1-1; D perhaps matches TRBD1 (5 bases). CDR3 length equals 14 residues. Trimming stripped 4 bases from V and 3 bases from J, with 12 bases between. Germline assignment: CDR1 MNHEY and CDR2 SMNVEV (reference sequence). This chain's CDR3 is CASSSAGPYTEAFF. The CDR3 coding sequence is TGTGCCAGCAGTTCGGCAGGGCCTTACACTGAAGCTTTCTTT.

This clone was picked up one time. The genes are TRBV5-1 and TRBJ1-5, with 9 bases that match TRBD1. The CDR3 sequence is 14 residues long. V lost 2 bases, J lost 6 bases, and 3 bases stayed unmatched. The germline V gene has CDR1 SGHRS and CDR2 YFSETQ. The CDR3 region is CASSLQGAGQPQHF. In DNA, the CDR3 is TGCGCCAGCAGCTTACAGGGGGCGGGTCAGCCCCAGCATTTT. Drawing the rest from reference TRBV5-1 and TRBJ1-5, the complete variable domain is KAGVTQTPRYLIKTRGQQVTLSCSPISGHRSVSWYQQTPGQGLQFLFEYFSETQRNKGNFPGRFSGRQFSNSRSEMNVSTLELGDSALYLCASSLQGAGQPQHFGDGTRLSIL.

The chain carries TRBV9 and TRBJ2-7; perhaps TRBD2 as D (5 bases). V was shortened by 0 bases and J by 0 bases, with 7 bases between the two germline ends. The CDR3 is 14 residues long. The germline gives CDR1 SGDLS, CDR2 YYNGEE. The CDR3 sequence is CASSVESGSYEQYF. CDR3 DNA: TGTGCCAGCAGCGTAGAGAGCGGCTCCTACGAGCAGTACTTC.

Here the CDR3 reads CASSPLGPGQGEKLFF. The CDR3 coding sequence is TGTGCCAGCTCACCGCTTGGTCCAGGGCAGGGCGAAAAACTGTTTTTT. The rearrangement joins TRBV18 to TRBJ1-4; D might be TRBD1 (5 bases). The CDR3 has 16 amino acids. Germline CDR1 is KGHSH and CDR2 is LQKENI. V was pared by 3 bases and J by 8 bases, with 19 bases between.

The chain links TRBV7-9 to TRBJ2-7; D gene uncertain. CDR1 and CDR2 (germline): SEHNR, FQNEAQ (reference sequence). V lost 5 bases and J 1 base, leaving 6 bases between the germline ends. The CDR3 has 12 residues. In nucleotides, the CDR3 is TGTGCCAGCAGCCCCTTTTCCTACGAGCAGTACTTC. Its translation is CASSPFSYEQYF.

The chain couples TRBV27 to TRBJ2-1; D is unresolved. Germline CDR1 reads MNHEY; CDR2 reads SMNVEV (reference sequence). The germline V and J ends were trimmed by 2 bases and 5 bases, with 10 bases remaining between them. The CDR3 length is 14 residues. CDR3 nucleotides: TGTGCCAGCAGTTTACCATACAAGAACAATGAGCAGTTCTTC. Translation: CASSLPYKNNEQFF.

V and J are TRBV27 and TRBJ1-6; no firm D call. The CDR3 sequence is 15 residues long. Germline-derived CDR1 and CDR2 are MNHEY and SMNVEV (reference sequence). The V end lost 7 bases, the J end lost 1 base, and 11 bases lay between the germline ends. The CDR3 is CASKAGGSYNSPLHF. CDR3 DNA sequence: TGTGCCAGCAAAGCCGGCGGATCCTATAATTCACCCCTCCACTTT.

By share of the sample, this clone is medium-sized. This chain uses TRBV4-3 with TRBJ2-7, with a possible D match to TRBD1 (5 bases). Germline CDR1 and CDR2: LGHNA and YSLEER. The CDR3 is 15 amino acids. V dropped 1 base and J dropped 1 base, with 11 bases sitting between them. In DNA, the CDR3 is TGCGCCAGCAGCCAAGTGCTAGGGGATTCCTACGAGCAGTACTTC. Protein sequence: CASSQVLGDSYEQYF.

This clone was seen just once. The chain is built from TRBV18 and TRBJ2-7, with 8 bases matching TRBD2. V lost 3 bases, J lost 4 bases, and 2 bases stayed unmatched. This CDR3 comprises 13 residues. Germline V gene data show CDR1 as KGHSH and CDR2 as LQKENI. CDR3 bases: TGTGCCAGCTCACCGGGACTAGAATACGAGCAGTACTTC. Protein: CASSPGLEYEQYF.

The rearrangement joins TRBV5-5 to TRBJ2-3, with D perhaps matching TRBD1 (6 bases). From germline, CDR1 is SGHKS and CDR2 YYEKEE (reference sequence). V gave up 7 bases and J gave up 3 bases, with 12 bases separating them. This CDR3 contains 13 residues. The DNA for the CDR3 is TGTGCCAGCCTGGAACAGGGAACAGATACGCAGTATTTT. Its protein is CASLEQGTDTQYF.